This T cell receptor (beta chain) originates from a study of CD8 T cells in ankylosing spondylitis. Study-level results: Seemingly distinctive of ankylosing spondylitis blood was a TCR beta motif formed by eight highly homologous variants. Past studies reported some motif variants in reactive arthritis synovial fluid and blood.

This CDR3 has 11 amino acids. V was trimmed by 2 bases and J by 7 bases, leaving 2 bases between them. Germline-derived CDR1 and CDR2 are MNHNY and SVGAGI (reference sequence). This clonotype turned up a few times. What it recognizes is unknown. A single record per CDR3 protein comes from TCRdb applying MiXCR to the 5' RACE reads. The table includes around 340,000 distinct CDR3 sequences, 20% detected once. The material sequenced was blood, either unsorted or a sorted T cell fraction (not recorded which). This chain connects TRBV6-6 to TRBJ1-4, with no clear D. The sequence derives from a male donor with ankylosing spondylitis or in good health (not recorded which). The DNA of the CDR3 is TGTGCCAGCAGTTACGCTGAAAAACTGTTTTTT. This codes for CASSYAEKLFF.